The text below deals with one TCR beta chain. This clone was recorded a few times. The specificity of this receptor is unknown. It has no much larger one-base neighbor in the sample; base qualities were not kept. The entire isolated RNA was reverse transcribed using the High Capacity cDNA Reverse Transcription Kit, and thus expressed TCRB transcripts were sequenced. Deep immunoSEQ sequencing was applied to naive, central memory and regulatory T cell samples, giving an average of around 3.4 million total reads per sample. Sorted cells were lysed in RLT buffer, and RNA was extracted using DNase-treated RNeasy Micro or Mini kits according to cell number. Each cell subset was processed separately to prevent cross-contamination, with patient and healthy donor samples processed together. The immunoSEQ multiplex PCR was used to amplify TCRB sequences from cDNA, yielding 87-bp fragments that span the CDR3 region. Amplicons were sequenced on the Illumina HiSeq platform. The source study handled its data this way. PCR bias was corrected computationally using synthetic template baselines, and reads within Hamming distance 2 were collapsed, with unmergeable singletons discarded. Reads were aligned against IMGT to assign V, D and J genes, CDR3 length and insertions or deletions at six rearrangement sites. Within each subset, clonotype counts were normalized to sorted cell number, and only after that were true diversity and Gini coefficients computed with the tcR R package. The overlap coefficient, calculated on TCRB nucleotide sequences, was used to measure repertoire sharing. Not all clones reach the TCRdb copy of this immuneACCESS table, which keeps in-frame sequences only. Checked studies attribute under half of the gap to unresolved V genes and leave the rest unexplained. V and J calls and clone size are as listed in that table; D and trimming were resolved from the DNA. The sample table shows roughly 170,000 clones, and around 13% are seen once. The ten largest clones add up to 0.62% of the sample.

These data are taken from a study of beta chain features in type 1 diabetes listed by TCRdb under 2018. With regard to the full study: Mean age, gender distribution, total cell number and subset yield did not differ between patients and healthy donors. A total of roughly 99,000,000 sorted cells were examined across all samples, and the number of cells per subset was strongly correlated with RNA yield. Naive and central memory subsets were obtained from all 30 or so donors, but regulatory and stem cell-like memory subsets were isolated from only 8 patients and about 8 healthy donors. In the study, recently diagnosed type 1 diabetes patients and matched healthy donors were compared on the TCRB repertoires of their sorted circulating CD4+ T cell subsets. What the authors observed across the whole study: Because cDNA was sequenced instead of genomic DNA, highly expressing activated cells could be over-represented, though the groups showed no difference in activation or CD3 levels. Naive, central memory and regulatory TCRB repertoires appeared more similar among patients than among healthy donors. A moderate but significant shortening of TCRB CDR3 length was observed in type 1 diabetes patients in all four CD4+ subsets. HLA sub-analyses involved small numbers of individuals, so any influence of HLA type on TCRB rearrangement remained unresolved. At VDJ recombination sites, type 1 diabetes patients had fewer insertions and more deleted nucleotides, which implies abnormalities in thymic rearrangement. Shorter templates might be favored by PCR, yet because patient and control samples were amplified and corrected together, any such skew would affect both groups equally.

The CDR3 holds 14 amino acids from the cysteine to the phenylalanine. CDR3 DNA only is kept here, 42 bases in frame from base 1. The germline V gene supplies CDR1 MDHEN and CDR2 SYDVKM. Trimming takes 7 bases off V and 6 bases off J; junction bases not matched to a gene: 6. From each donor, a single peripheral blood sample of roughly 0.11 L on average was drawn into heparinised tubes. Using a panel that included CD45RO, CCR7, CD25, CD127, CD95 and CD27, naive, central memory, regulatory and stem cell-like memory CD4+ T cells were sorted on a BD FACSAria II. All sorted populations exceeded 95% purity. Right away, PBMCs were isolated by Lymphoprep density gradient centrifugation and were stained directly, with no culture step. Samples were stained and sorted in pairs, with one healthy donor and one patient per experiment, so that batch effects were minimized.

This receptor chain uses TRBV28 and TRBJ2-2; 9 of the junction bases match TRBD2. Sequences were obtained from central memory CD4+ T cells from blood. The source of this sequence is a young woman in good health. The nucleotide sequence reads TGTGCCAGCAAGGCGGGAGGGCGGTCCGGGGAGCTGTTTTTT. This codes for CASKAGGRSGELFF. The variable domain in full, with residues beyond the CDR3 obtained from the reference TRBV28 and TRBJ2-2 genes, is DVKVTQSSRYLVKRTGEKVFLECVQDMDHENMFWYRQDPGLGLRLIYFSYDVKMKEKGDIPEGYSVSREKKERFSLILESASTNQTSMYLCASKAGGRSGELFFGEGSRLTVL.